The next 15 T cell receptor beta chains were all read from a single sample in a study of molecular identifiers for immune sequencing clone quantification. TCRdb re-called the PCR reads through MiXCR, storing one row per CDR3 protein. This table has some 580,000 distinct CDR3 sequences, less than 30% appearing once. The material sequenced was naive CD8+ T cells from blood, with Jurkat cell RNA spiked in. Indicated subset: FACS-sorted CD8+CD4-CCR7+CD45RA+ naive T cells. Receptors originate from a human donor in good health. Some libraries in this study had Jurkat cell RNA spiked in.

There are many counts of this clonotype. The chain has TRBV6-6 and TRBJ2-1; possible D gene TRBD2, 5 bases. V lost 4 bases, J lost 4 bases, and 8 bases lay in between. Germline V gene data show CDR1 as MNHNY and CDR2 as SVGAGI (reference sequence). The CDR3 runs 13 residues. This CDR3 reads CASSLGEYNEQFF. CDR3 nucleotide sequence: TGTGCCAGCAGTTTGGGAGAGTACAATGAGCAGTTCTTC.

This clonotype was recorded a few times. The chain recombines TRBV18 with TRBJ1-2; 9 nucleotides line up with TRBD1. Germline values: CDR1 KGHSH, CDR2 LQKENI. This CDR3 comprises 14 residues. The V and J ends lost 6 bases and 4 bases, in that order; junction bases with no gene match: 6. The CDR3 sequence: CASSPGTGFYGYTF. CDR3 in DNA: TGTGCCAGCTCCCCTGGGACAGGGTTCTATGGCTACACCTTC.

This clonotype has at least ten counts. The CDR3 protein is CASSSTSGTSGDTQYF. The CDR3, as DNA: TGTGCCAGCAGCTCCACGTCCGGGACTAGCGGAGATACGCAGTATTTT. The chain uses TRBV7-8 and TRBJ2-3; TRBD2 matches at 11 bases. The CDR3 sequence is 16 residues long. With 4 bases clipped from V and 5 bases from J, the junction kept 8 bases outside the gene matches. CDR1 SGHVS and CDR2 FQNEAQ come from the germline V gene.

In this sample, this clonotype turned up many times. The genes are TRBV2 and TRBJ1-2, with TRBD1 matching over 7 bases. The CDR3 runs 14 residues. Germline assignment: CDR1 SNHLY and CDR2 FYNNEI. The V segment lost 6 bases and the J segment 2 bases; nucleotides outside the gene matches: 6. In DNA form, the CDR3 reads TGTGCCAGCAGCGGACAGGAGGTCAACTATGGCTACACCTTC. The encoded protein is CASSGQEVNYGYTF.

This clonotype was detected many times. Written as DNA, the CDR3 is TGTGCCAGCACCGGGGGGGCAGAGACCCAGTACTTC. The encoded protein is CASTGGAETQYF. The V gene is TRBV7-8, the J gene TRBJ2-5, with 8 positions matching TRBD2. V lost 7 bases, J lost 4 bases, and 2 bases stayed unmatched. Germline assignment: CDR1 SGHVS and CDR2 FQNEAQ. This CDR3 contains 12 residues.

This clonotype was seen only a few times. The V gene is TRBV7-9, the J gene TRBJ1-2; TRBD1 might be the D (5 bases). V was trimmed by 1 base and J by 4 bases, leaving 16 bases between them. In germline, CDR1 is SEHNR, CDR2 FQNEAQ (reference sequence). CDR3 length: 16 residues. The CDR3 coding sequence is TGTGCCAGCAGCTTAGTGGTAGGGGAACAAGGCTATGGCTACACCTTC. Translating gives CASSLVVGEQGYGYTF.

A note on this clonotype: One base away lies a much larger clone, so this may be a sequencing read error. This chain connects TRBV20-1 to TRBJ2-7, with D perhaps matching TRBD1 (6 bases). Germline CDR1 and CDR2: DFQATT and SNEGSKA (reference sequence). The ends were cut back, 5 bases at V and 3 bases at J, with 20 bases in the middle. The CDR3 totals 15 residues. CDR3 DNA sequence: TGCAGTGCTCCCATCTCAGGGGACCGCGGCTACGAGCAGTACTTC. It specifies CSAPISGDRGYEQYF.

The chain carries TRBV18 and TRBJ2-2, with 9 nucleotides matching TRBD1. Trimming took 0 bases from V and 6 from J; bases not matched to a gene: 8. Germline loops: CDR1 KGHSH, CDR2 LQKENI. CDR3 size: 17 residues. The CDR3, as DNA: TGTGCCAGCTCACCACCTGGGACAGGGTCCCCCGCCGGGGAGCTGTTTTTT. Its translation: CASSPPGTGSPAGELFF.

This clonotype appeared many times. This chain connects TRBV5-4 to TRBJ2-7; no definite D call. In germline, CDR1 is SGHNT, CDR2 YYREEE (reference sequence). The CDR3 extends over 14 amino acids. Trimming left V 1 base short and J 2 bases short, with 10 bases between. This CDR3 is CASSLPSTPYEQYF. CDR3 nucleotide sequence: TGTGCCAGCAGCTTGCCCAGTACCCCCTACGAGCAGTACTTC.

This clonotype was seen ten or more times. The J gene is TRBJ2-7, the V gene TRBV5-1, with 8 bases identical to TRBD1. CDR3 size: 15 residues. V lost 5 bases, J lost 0 bases, and 7 bases stayed unmatched. The germline gives CDR1 SGHRS, CDR2 YFSETQ. The CDR3 loop is CASRIGQGSSYEQYF. The CDR3 region has the DNA TGCGCCAGCAGGATCGGACAGGGCAGCTCCTACGAGCAGTACTTC.

This clonotype came up once. Possible read error: a much larger clone is one base away. The chain has TRBV9 and TRBJ1-1; no firm D call. CDR1 is SGDLS, CDR2 YYNGEE, per germline. This CDR3 is 13 amino acids long. The DNA of the CDR3 is TGTGCCAGCAGCGTAGAAGGTCGGACTGAAGCTTTATTT. This gives the protein CASSVEGRTEALF.

This clonotype was observed at least ten times. The genes are TRBV7-2 and TRBJ2-7, with D perhaps TRBD1 (6 bases). Per the germline V gene, CDR1 is SGHTA and CDR2 is FQGNSA. The CDR3 runs 15 residues. Trimming pared 0 bases from V and 2 bases from J, leaving 11 bases between. For the CDR3, the DNA is TGTGCCAGCAGCTTAGCGTTGGGGGCCCCCTACGAGCAGTACTTC. Translating it yields CASSLALGAPYEQYF.

In regard to this clonotype: An end of the junction differs from the germline gene, which may be a read error. DNA for the CDR3: TGTGCCAGCAGCACCGGGGGACCCACTGGAGCTTTCTTT. Residues: CASSTGGPTGAFF. This rearrangement joins TRBV9 to TRBJ1-1, with D perhaps TRBD1 (5 bases). The CDR3 has 13 amino acids. Germline V gives CDR1 SGDLS, CDR2 YYNGEE.

Ten or more counts support this clonotype. This chain joins TRBV7-9 and TRBJ1-1, with 11 bases lining up with TRBD1. Germline V gene lookup returns CDR1 SEHNR and CDR2 FQNEAQ (reference sequence). The V gene end was trimmed by 5 bases and the J gene end by 0 bases; junction bases not matched to a gene: 5. The CDR3 covers 16 residues. The CDR3 nucleotides read TGTGCCAGCAGCATCCCGGGACAGGGGGTGAACACTGAAGCTTTCTTT. As protein: CASSIPGQGVNTEAFF.

Many counts were recorded for this clonotype. V usage is TRBV10-3 and J usage is TRBJ2-7, with TRBD2 matching 9 bases. Trimming removed 3 bases from V and 2 bases from J; junction bases left unmatched: 2. Germline V lookup: CDR1 ENHRY, CDR2 SYGVKD. The CDR3 consists of 14 residues. In nucleotides, the CDR3 is TGTGCCATCAGTGATGCGGGAGGGCCCTACGAGCAGTACTTC. Translating it yields CAISDAGGPYEQYF.